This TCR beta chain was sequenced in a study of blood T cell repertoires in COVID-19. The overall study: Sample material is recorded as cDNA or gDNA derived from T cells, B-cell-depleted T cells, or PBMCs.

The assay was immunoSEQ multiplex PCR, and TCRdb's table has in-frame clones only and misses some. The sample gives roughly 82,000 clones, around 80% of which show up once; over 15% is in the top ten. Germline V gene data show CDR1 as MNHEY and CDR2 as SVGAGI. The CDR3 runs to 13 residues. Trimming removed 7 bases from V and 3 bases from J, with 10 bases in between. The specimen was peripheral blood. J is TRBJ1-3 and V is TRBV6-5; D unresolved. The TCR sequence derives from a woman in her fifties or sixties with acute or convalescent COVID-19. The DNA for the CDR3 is TGTGCCAGCAAAAGGACTAATGGAAACACCATATATTTT. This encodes CASKRTNGNTIYF.